This T cell receptor (beta chain) is from a study of identical twins. Study-level results: For out-of-frame alpha sequences shared by twins, low generation probability was in excess.

The CDR3 loop spans 18 amino acids. The V gene's germline CDR1 is MNHEY and CDR2 SVGAGI. After removal of 0 bases from V and 7 bases from J, the junction contained 14 bases not matched to a gene. About this clonotype itself: The antigen is not known.

A single record per CDR3 protein comes from TCRdb applying MiXCR to the 5' RACE reads. The sample shows 400,000 to 600,000 distinct CDR3 sequences, about 22% of them seen only once. The sample was also reused in another study, on yellow fever vaccine responses in identical twins.

Sequenced input: CD4+ T cells sorted from blood. The receptor's source is a young woman in good health. This chain joins TRBV6-5 and TRBJ2-2, with 7 bases identical to TRBD1. The CDR3 coding sequence is TGTGCCAGCAGTTACTCGTTAAGGAGAGGGGGCTGGGTCGGGGAGCTGTTTTTT. This gives the protein CASSYSLRRGGWVGELFF.